Shown below are 24 T cell receptor beta chains from a single sample sequenced in a study of blood T cell repertoires in COVID-19. Sequencing used immunoSEQ multiplex PCR; TCRdb keeps in-frame clones, though not all of them. The table includes some 320,000 clones, roughly 90% detected once. The sample taken for sequencing was PBMCs or T cells enriched from blood (not recorded which). The receptors were sampled from a woman aged 30 to 39 who had been exposed to COVID-19.

This chain joins TRBV7-8 and TRBJ1-4, with D hard to call. The germline gives CDR1 SGHVS, CDR2 FQNEAQ. Trimming left V 0 bases short and J 4 bases short, with 15 bases between. CDR3 length: 17 amino acids. CDR3: CASSLARLRRVNEKLFF. The CDR3 DNA is TGTGCCAGCAGCTTAGCTCGGCTCCGCCGGGTTAATGAAAAACTGTTTTTT.

V and J are TRBV19 and TRBJ1-2; tentatively, D is TRBD1 (5 bases). Between the trimmed V and J ends, which lost 5 bases and 5 bases, there was a span of 12 bases. CDR1 LNHDA and CDR2 SQIVND come from the germline V gene (reference sequence). The CDR3 is 13 residues long. CDR3 region: CASSVDRFYGYTF. CDR3 in DNA: TGTGCCAGTAGTGTTGACAGATTTTATGGCTACACCTTC.

The chain uses TRBV2 and TRBJ1-5, with D uncertain. Between the trimmed V and J ends, which lost 5 bases and 3 bases, there was a span of 11 bases. The CDR3 runs 14 residues. Per the germline V gene, CDR1 is SNHLY and CDR2 is FYNNEI. CDR3 DNA sequence: TGTGCCAGCAGTACTTTCCGAGCCAATCAGCCCCAGCATTTT. It specifies CASSTFRANQPQHF.

The gene calls are TRBV18 and TRBJ1-4; 7 bases align to TRBD1. CDR3 size: 16 residues. The germline V gene encodes CDR1 KGHSH and CDR2 LQKENI. V shed 5 bases and J 0 bases; nucleotides not matched to a gene: 6. The CDR3: CASSILTGATNEKLFF. In DNA, the CDR3 is TGTGCCAGCTCAATACTAACAGGGGCAACTAATGAAAAACTGTTTTTT.

This chain links TRBV5-6 with TRBJ1-1; TRBD1 is a possible D gene (6 bases). CDR3 length equals 14 residues. Germline lookup yields CDR1 SGHDT and CDR2 YYEEEE. V was pared by 0 bases and J by 1 base, with 7 bases between. CDR3 sequence (DNA): TGTGCCAGCAGCTTGGTGACAGGGAACACTGAAGCTTTCTTT. Translation: CASSLVTGNTEAFF.

This clone appeared once. The J gene is TRBJ1-1, the V gene TRBV19; D perhaps matches TRBD1 (5 bases). Germline assignment: CDR1 LNHDA and CDR2 SQIVND (reference sequence). V dropped 5 bases and J dropped 0 bases, with 10 bases sitting between them. This CDR3 has 14 amino acids. CDR3 sequence: CASSLPGLNTEAFF. CDR3 in DNA: TGTGCCAGTAGTTTACCAGGGCTGAACACTGAAGCTTTCTTT. Using reference TRBV19 and TRBJ1-1 for the parts outside the CDR3, the full variable domain is DGGITQSPKYLFRKEGQNVTLSCEQNLNHDAMYWYRQDPGQGLRLIYYSQIVNDFQKGDIAEGYSVSREKKESFPLTVTSAQKNPTAFYLCASSLPGLNTEAFFGQGTRLTVV.

The chain carries TRBV24-1 and TRBJ2-1; no firm D call. V lost 5 bases to trimming and J lost 6 bases, with 10 bases between them. Germline V gives CDR1 KGHDR, CDR2 SFDVKD. The length of the CDR3 is 13 residues. The CDR3 region is CATSVIPGNEQFF. For the CDR3, the DNA is TGTGCCACCAGTGTTATACCAGGCAATGAGCAGTTCTTC.

With regard to this clone: Other DNA sequences in the same sample also yield this CDR3. The chain uses TRBV9 and TRBJ2-7, with 9 positions matching TRBD1. Germline V gene lookup returns CDR1 SGDLS and CDR2 YYNGEE. J was trimmed by 3 bases and V by 0 bases; bases with no gene match: 1. This CDR3 spans 14 amino acids. The CDR3 spells CASSVGDRVYEQYF. The CDR3 DNA reads TGTGCCAGCAGCGTAGGGGACAGGGTCTACGAGCAGTACTTC. The whole variable domain, filled in from reference TRBV9 and TRBJ2-7, reads DSGVTQTPKHLITATGQRVTLRCSPRSGDLSVYWYQQSLDQGLQFLIQYYNGEERAKGNILERFSAQQFPDLHSELNLSSLELGDSALYFCASSVGDRVYEQYFGPGTRLTVT.

The V gene is TRBV29-1, the J gene TRBJ2-1; TRBD2 aligns across 13 bases. V gave up 6 bases and J gave up 7 bases; unmatched junction bases: 6. Germline CDR1 and CDR2: SQVTM and ANQGSEA. CDR3 length: 14 amino acids. CDR3 amino acids: CSVVLAGGRNEQFF. Here the CDR3 DNA reads TGCAGCGTGGTACTAGCGGGGGGGCGGAATGAGCAGTTCTTC.

The gene calls are TRBV5-1 and TRBJ2-3; 8 bases align to TRBD2. The CDR3 totals 14 residues. The J segment lost 2 bases and the V segment lost 4 bases, leaving 3 bases of the junction unmatched. CDR1 and CDR2 from the germline V gene are SGHRS and YFSETQ. The DNA for the CDR3 is TGCGCCAGCAGCATCGGGGGGGACACAGATACGCAGTATTTT. Residues: CASSIGGDTDTQYF.

This chain connects TRBV2 to TRBJ1-5; D may be TRBD1 (5 bases). The germline CDR1 and CDR2 sequences are SNHLY and FYNNEI. CDR3 length equals 14 residues. V dropped 6 bases and J dropped 10 bases, with 19 bases sitting between them. CDR3 sequence: CASSQEAQGPPQHF. The CDR3 DNA follows: TGTGCCAGCAGCCAAGAAGCTCAGGGTCCCCCCCAGCATTTT.

The chain is built from TRBV6-1 and TRBJ1-5, with D tentatively TRBD1 (6 bases). Germline values: CDR1 MNHNS, CDR2 SASEGT. The CDR3 loop spans 17 amino acids. V was trimmed by 2 bases and J by 0 bases, leaving 14 bases between them. The CDR3 is CASSERDTFYSNQPQHF. The CDR3 nucleotides are TGTGCCAGCAGTGAAAGGGACACTTTTTATAGCAATCAGCCCCAGCATTTT.

The gene calls are TRBV5-1 and TRBJ2-3; D is unresolved. This CDR3 region has 11 residues. Trimming took off 4 bases at V and 4 bases at J, with 4 bases between the two ends. Germline values: CDR1 SGHRS, CDR2 YFSETQ. The CDR3 sequence is CASSHADTQYF. CDR3 nucleotides: TGCGCCAGCAGCCATGCAGATACGCAGTATTTT.

The rearrangement links TRBV4-1 to TRBJ2-2; 11 nucleotides match TRBD1. The V gene's germline CDR1 is MGHRA and CDR2 YSYEKL. The CDR3 spans 15 residues. The J segment lost 6 bases and the V segment lost 6 bases, leaving 6 bases of the junction unmatched. CDR3: CASSRGQGAAGELFF. CDR3 coding DNA: TGCGCCAGCAGTCGCGGACAGGGGGCGGCCGGGGAGCTGTTTTTT.

This clone has just a few counts. The chain couples TRBV14 to TRBJ1-1, with TRBD1 as a possible D gene (5 bases). V lost 2 bases and J lost 11, with 18 bases in between. The germline V gene has CDR1 SGHDN and CDR2 FVKESK. The CDR3 covers 14 residues. CDR3 amino acids: CASSQTVTDRTAFF. CDR3 nucleotides: TGTGCCAGCAGCCAAACCGTGACAGATAGGACGGCTTTCTTT.

The rearrangement links TRBV12-3 or TRBV12-4 to TRBJ1-1; no definite D call. V lost 5 bases to trimming and J lost 0 bases, with 7 bases between them. This CDR3 comprises 13 residues. The CDR3 DNA is TGTGCCAGCAGTGAGAGCTTGAACACTGAAGCTTTCTTT. The encoded protein is CASSESLNTEAFF.

The rearrangement joins TRBV6-5 to TRBJ2-7; 7 bases map to TRBD2. Germline lookup yields CDR1 MNHEY and CDR2 SVGAGI. V lost 11 bases, J lost 1 base, and 8 bases stayed unmatched. The CDR3 covers 13 residues. This CDR3 is CAGLGARSYEQYF. CDR3 DNA: TGTGCCGGACTAGGGGCGAGATCCTACGAGCAGTACTTC.

This sequence joins TRBV30 and TRBJ1-1; a weak D match, TRBD1 (6 bases). The ends were cut back, 8 bases at V and 1 base at J, with 14 bases in the middle. The CDR3 covers 13 residues. The germline V gene encodes CDR1 GTSNPN and CDR2 SVGIG (reference sequence). The CDR3 protein is CAGARGGNTEAFF. DNA of the CDR3: TGTGCCGGGGCGAGGGGGGGGAACACTGAAGCTTTCTTT.

J is TRBJ2-4 and V is TRBV18; D uncertain. V was trimmed by 2 bases and J by 0 bases, leaving 8 bases between them. The V gene's germline CDR1 is KGHSH and CDR2 LQKENI. The CDR3 is 15 residues long. CDR3 residues: CASSPGELAKNIQYF. The CDR3, as DNA: TGTGCCAGCTCACCAGGTGAACTAGCCAAAAACATTCAGTACTTC.

The J gene is TRBJ1-2, the V gene TRBV27; 7 positions match TRBD1. The CDR3 sequence is 16 residues long. Germline V gene lookup returns CDR1 MNHEY and CDR2 SMNVEV (reference sequence). The V gene end was trimmed by 6 bases and the J gene end by 6 bases; junction bases not matched to a gene: 16. The CDR3 DNA follows: TGTGCCAGCAGGATTGGAGGGGGCGCCTCCGACAATGGCTACACCTTC. Encoded protein: CASRIGGGASDNGYTF.

The rearrangement joins TRBV5-1 to TRBJ1-2, with D possibly matching TRBD1 (5 bases). Deletions cut 0 bases from V and 4 bases from J, with 10 bases between. This CDR3 is built from 14 residues. Germline loops: CDR1 SGHRS, CDR2 YFSETQ. The CDR3 DNA reads as TGCGCCAGCAGCTTGGCTCAGGGTGGCTATGGCTACACCTTC. Its translation is CASSLAQGGYGYTF.

This chain joins TRBV7-9 and TRBJ2-4, with TRBD1 as a possible D gene (5 bases). This CDR3 has 15 residues. The V gene lost 1 base and the J gene lost 2 bases, with 9 bases spanning the gap. CDR1 and CDR2 from the germline V gene are SEHNR and FQNEAQ (reference sequence). In DNA form, the CDR3 reads TGTGCCAGCAGCTTAGTTGCAGGGACCAAAAACATTCAGTACTTC. As protein: CASSLVAGTKNIQYF.

This clone appeared once. The chain is built from TRBV5-1 and TRBJ1-2; 12 bases match TRBD1. In germline, CDR1 is SGHRS, CDR2 YFSETQ. Trimming removed 0 bases from V and 2 bases from J; junction bases left unmatched: 8. The CDR3 sequence is 18 residues long. In nucleotides, the CDR3 is TGCGCCAGCAGCTTGGCCCCGGGACAGGGGGCCGGAAACTATGGCTACACCTTC. It codes for CASSLAPGQGAGNYGYTF. Drawing the rest from reference TRBV5-1 and TRBJ1-2, the complete variable domain is KAGVTQTPRYLIKTRGQQVTLSCSPISGHRSVSWYQQTPGQGLQFLFEYFSETQRNKGNFPGRFSGRQFSNSRSEMNVSTLELGDSALYLCASSLAPGQGAGNYGYTFGSGTRLTVV.

This clone was seen a handful of times. J is TRBJ2-6 and V is TRBV18; no clear D gene. Germline CDR1 and CDR2: KGHSH and LQKENI. The V gene lost 0 bases and the J gene lost 0 bases, with 3 bases spanning the gap. There are 15 residues in the CDR3. The CDR3 protein is CASSPPYSGANVLTF. The CDR3 bases are TGTGCCAGCTCACCACCCTACTCTGGGGCCAACGTCCTGACTTTC.